The 7 T cell receptor beta chains reported below all come from one sample, sequenced in a study of control samples from healthy donors and cancer patients. Only in-frame clones appear in the TCRdb table, and some are missing; sequencing was by immunoSEQ multiplex PCR. Here the sample spans under 100,000 clones, approximately 90% being singletons. The specimen sequenced was blood. Receptors originate from a woman in her 70s in good health.

V usage is TRBV24-1 and J usage is TRBJ2-7, with D possibly matching TRBD1 (5 bases). The V end was cut by 3 bases, the J end by 4 bases, with 6 bases between. Germline CDR1 reads KGHDR; CDR2 reads SFDVKD. The CDR3 is 12 residues long. The CDR3, as DNA: TGTGCCACCAGTGATCAGGGTTACGAGCAGTACTTC. This encodes CATSDQGYEQYF.

This clone is categorized as medium-sized. The chain links TRBV5-4 to TRBJ1-6; D uncertain. V lost 2 bases and J 7 bases, leaving 4 bases between the germline ends. The length of the CDR3 is 12 residues. Germline V CDR1 and CDR2: SGHNT, YYREEE (reference sequence). As DNA, the CDR3 is TGTGCCAGCAGCTTTGGAAATTCACCCCTCCACTTT. The encoded protein is CASSFGNSPLHF.

V is TRBV5-1 and J is TRBJ2-7, with no clear D. This CDR3 is built from 13 residues. Germline-derived CDR1 and CDR2 are SGHRS and YFSETQ. With 0 bases removed from V and 6 bases from J, the gap between germline ends came to 10 bases. CDR3 in DNA: TGCGCCAGCAGCTTGGAGGCGGTGCGCGAGCAGTACTTC. This translates into CASSLEAVREQYF.

Only one count was recorded for this clone. The chain uses TRBV4-1 and TRBJ1-5; D is perhaps TRBD1 (6 bases). V was shortened by 0 bases and J by 7 bases, with 19 bases between the two germline ends. CDR3 size: 17 residues. Germline lookup yields CDR1 MGHRA and CDR2 YSYEKL. The CDR3 loop reads CASSQDWGQGIAQPQHF. CDR3 DNA sequence: TGCGCCAGCAGCCAAGACTGGGGGCAGGGGATTGCGCAGCCCCAGCATTTT.

The chain employs TRBV29-1 and TRBJ1-3, with 8 bases fitting TRBD1. The CDR3 length is 14 residues. V was clipped by 6 bases and J by 4 bases; unmatched bases: 8. The germline V gene has CDR1 SQVTM and CDR2 ANQGSEA. The CDR3 loop is CSVDPGGAGNTIYF. CDR3 DNA: TGCAGCGTAGACCCAGGGGGCGCAGGAAACACCATATATTTT.

The chain employs TRBV2 and TRBJ1-4, with D possibly TRBD1 on 5 matching bases. Per the germline V gene, CDR1 is SNHLY and CDR2 is FYNNEI. The CDR3 is 13 residues long. V was shortened by 6 bases and J by 6 bases, with 11 bases between the two germline ends. CDR3 loop: CASRTDLYEKLFF. The CDR3, as DNA: TGTGCCAGCAGGACAGACCTATATGAAAAACTGTTTTTT.

The chain is built from TRBV5-5 and TRBJ2-3, with TRBD2 matching over 7 bases. CDR3 length equals 16 residues. V shed 4 bases, J shed 2 bases, and the junction held 10 bases outside the gene matches. Germline V gene data show CDR1 as SGHKS and CDR2 as YYEKEE (reference sequence). This chain's CDR3 is CASSPTGTMVTDTQYF. DNA for the CDR3: TGTGCCAGCAGCCCGACCGGGACTATGGTCACAGATACGCAGTATTTT.